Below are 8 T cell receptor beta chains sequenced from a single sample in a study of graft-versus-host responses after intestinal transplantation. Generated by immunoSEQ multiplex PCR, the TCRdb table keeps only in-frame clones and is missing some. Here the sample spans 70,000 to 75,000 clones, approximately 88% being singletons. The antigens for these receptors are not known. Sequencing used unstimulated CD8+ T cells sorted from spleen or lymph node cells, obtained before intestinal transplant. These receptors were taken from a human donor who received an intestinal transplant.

The CDR3 here is CASSEGTGREKLFF. CDR3 bases: TGTGCCAGCAGTGAGGGGACAGGGAGAGAAAAACTGTTTTTT. V is TRBV6-4 and J is TRBJ1-4; 9 bases line up with TRBD1. This CDR3 spans 14 amino acids. In germline, CDR1 is MRHNA, CDR2 SNTAGT. The trim removed 3 bases at V and 8 bases at J, leaving 4 bases unmatched.

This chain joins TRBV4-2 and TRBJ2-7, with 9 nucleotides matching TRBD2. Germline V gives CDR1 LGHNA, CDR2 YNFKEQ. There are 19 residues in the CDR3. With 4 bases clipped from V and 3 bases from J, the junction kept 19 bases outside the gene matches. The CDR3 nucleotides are TGTGCCAGCAGCCCCGATTTGGTAGCGGGAGATCGAGGGGACTACGAGCAGTACTTC. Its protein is CASSPDLVAGDRGDYEQYF.

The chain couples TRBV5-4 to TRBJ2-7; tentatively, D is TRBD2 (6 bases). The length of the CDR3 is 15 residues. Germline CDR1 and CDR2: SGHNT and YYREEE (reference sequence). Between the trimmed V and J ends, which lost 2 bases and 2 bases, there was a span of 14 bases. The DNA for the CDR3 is TGTGCCAGCAGCTTCCGTGGACTATCGACCTACGAGCAGTACTTC. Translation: CASSFRGLSTYEQYF.

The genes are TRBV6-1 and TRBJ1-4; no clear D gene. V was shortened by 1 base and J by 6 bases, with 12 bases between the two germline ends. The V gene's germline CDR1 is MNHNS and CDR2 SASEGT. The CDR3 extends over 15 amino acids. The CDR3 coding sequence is TGTGCCAGCAGTGAAGGGACTTTTTCGGATGAAAAACTGTTTTTT. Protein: CASSEGTFSDEKLFF.

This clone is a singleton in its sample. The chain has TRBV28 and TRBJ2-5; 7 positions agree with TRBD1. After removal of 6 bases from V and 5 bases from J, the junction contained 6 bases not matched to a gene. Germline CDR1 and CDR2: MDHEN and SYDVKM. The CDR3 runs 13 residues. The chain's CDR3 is CASSLTGLETQYF. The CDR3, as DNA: TGTGCCAGCAGCCTGACAGGGTTGGAGACCCAGTACTTC.

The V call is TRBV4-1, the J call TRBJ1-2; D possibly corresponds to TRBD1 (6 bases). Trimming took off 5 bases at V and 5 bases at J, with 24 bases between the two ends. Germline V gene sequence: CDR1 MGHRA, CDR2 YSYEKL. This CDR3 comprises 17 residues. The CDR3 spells CASSGPQRDKGTYGYTF. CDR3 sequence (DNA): TGCGCCAGCAGCGGTCCACAGCGGGACAAGGGGACTTATGGCTACACCTTC.

Here the CDR3 reads CASSRTSGGSSTGELFF. CDR3 bases: TGTGCCAGCAGCAGGACTAGCGGGGGGTCCTCCACCGGGGAGCTGTTTTTT. The rearrangement joins TRBV2 to TRBJ2-2, with TRBD2 matching over 14 bases. The V gene end was trimmed by 6 bases and the J gene end by 4 bases; junction bases not matched to a gene: 7. The germline gives CDR1 SNHLY, CDR2 FYNNEI. This CDR3 comprises 17 residues. The variable domain in full, completed from reference TRBV2 and TRBJ2-2, reads EPEVTQTPSHQVTQMGQEVILRCVPISNHLYFYWYRQILGQKVEFLVSFYNNEISEKSEIFDDQFSVERPDGSNFTLKIRSTKLEDSAMYFCASSRTSGGSSTGELFFGEGSRLTVL.

The CDR3 reads CASSFGTSASYEQYF. The CDR3 nucleotides are TGTGCCAGCAGCTTTGGGACTAGCGCTTCCTACGAGCAGTACTTC. The V and J genes are TRBV7-2 and TRBJ2-7, with TRBD2 matching 10 bases. The germline V gene encodes CDR1 SGHTA and CDR2 FQGNSA. CDR3 size: 15 residues. V dropped 3 bases and J dropped 1; count of bases not matched to a gene: 3. The whole variable domain, remainder taken from reference TRBV7-2 and TRBJ2-7, is GAGVSQSPSNKVTEKGKDVELRCDPISGHTALYWYRQSLGQGLEFLIYFQGNSAPDKSGLPSDRFSAERTGGSVSTLTIQRTQQEDSAVYLCASSFGTSASYEQYFGPGTRLTVT.